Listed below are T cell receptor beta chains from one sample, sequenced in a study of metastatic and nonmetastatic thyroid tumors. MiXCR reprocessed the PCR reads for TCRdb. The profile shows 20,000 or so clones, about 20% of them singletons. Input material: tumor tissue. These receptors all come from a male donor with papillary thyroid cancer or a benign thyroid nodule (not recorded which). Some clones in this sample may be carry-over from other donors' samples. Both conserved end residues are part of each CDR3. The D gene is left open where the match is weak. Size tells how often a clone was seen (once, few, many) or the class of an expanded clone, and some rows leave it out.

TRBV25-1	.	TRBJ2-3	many	TGTGCCAGCGGGCCTGGGGATACTACATCGCAGTATTTT	CASGPGDTTSQYF
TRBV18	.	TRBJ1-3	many	TGTGCCAGCTCGGAGAGCTCTGGAAACACCATATATTTT	CASSESSGNTIYF
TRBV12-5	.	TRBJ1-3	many	TGTGCTAGTGGTTTGCAGGCCTTCCTTGGAAACACCATATATTTT	CASGLQAFLGNTIYF
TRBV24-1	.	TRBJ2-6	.	TGTCCCACCAGTGGCGGGCAGGGACGTGCATGGGCCAACGTCCTGACTTTC	CPTSGGQGRAWANVLTF
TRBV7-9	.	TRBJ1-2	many	TGTGCCAGCAGCCCCAGGGGAGGGGGTGGCTACACCTTC	CASSPRGGGGYTF
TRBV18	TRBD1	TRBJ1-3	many	TGTGCCAGCTCACTTTACCAAGCAGGGGGACCTGGAAACACCATATATTTT	CASSLYQAGGPGNTIYF
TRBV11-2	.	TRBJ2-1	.	TGTGCCATCAGCTCCGGCCTAGCTGGAGCCGATGAGCAGTTCTTC	CAISSGLAGADEQFF
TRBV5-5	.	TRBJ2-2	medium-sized	TGTGCCAGCAGCTCGGACAGAATCACCGGGGAGCTGTTTTTT	CASSSDRITGELFF
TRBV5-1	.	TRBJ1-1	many	TGCGCCAGCAGCTTCTATATGACAAACACTGAAGCTTTCTTT	CASSFYMTNTEAFF
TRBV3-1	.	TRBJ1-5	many	TGTGCCAGCAGCCAGGACGGGACAAACAATCAGCCCCAGCATTTT	CASSQDGTNNQPQHF
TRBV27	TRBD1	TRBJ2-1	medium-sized	TGTGCCAGCAGCCCGGGACAGGGTGGGAATGAGCAGTTCTTC	CASSPGQGGNEQFF
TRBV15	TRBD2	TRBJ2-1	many	TGTGCCACCAGCAGTTCCCTAGCGGGAGGTTCCTACAATGAGCAGTTCTTC	CATSSSLAGGSYNEQFF
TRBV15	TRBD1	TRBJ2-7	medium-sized	TGTGCCACCAGCAGAGGGACAGGTTACTACGAGCAGTACTTC	CATSRGTGYYEQYF
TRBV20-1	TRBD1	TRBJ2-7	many	TGCAGTGCTACTCGAACCGGGACAGCCTTCTACGAGCAGTACTTC	CSATRTGTAFYEQYF
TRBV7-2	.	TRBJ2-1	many	TGTGCCAGCACCTTAGGGGCCGGGGGCGGGTTCTTC	CASTLGAGGGFF
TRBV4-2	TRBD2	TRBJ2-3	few	TGTGCCAGCAGCCCGGGGGGTGCGGGAGGGTCAGATACGCAGTATTTT	CASSPGGAGGSDTQYF
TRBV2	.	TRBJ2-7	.	TGTGCCAGAAGAGAAACGCAGGGCCTTTGGGAGCAGTACTTC	CARRETQGLWEQYF
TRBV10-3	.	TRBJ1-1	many	TGTGCCATCAGGGACAGAAGGGACACTGAAGCTTTCTTT	CAIRDRRDTEAFF
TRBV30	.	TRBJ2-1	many	TGTGCCTGGAGTGGCCATGCGGGATACAATGAGCAGTTCTTC	CAWSGHAGYNEQFF
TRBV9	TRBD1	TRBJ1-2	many	TGTGCCAGCAGCACCTCGACAGGGTCCTATGGCTACACCTTC	CASSTSTGSYGYTF
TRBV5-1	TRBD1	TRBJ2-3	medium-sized	TGCGCCAGCAGCTTGTACTTGACAGGGCAAGATACGCAGTATTTT	CASSLYLTGQDTQYF
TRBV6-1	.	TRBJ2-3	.	TGTGCCAGCAGGGGGAACACAGATAAGCAGAATTTT	CASRGNTDKQNF
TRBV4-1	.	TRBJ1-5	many	TGCGCCAGCAGCCAAGATCCCCCCTTGTTGTATCAGCCCCAGCATTTT	CASSQDPPLLYQPQHF
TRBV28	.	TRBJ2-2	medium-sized	TGTGCCAGCAGTTCCCCCGGCAGGAAGAACACCGGGGAGCTGTTTTTT	CASSSPGRKNTGELFF
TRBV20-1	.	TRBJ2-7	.	TGCAGTGCTAGTCGGGACTTCGAATACGAGCAGTACTTC	CSASRDFEYEQYF
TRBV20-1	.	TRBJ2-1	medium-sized	TGCAGTGCTAGCCCCCAGGGGAGGTCCTACAATGAGCAGTTCTTC	CSASPQGRSYNEQFF
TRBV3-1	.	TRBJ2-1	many	TGTGCCAGCAGCCCTATAGGGGGATTAAGGAATGAGCAGTTCTTC	CASSPIGGLRNEQFF
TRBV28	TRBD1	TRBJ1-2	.	TGTGCCAGCAGGAGACCGGCACAGGGGGTAATCTCCACCTTC	CASRRPAQGVISTF